The 15 T cell receptor beta chains below come from one sample, sequenced in a study of blood T cell repertoires in COVID-19. The repertoire was sequenced with immunoSEQ multiplex PCR; TCRdb's copy has only in-frame clones and lacks some. The profile shows 150,000 to 200,000 clones, around 85% of them singletons. The sequenced material came from peripheral blood. The receptors were sampled from a human donor in a cohort sampled during active COVID-19.

This chain connects TRBV27 to TRBJ1-1; TRBD1 matches at 8 bases. Germline V gene lookup returns CDR1 MNHEY and CDR2 SMNVEV (reference sequence). The CDR3 is 16 amino acids. V lost 6 bases and J lost 5; bases outside the gene matches: 14. CDR3 sequence reads: CASSRTGSRRGTEAFF. CDR3 sequence (DNA): TGTGCCAGCAGCCGGACAGGGTCCCGACGGGGGACTGAAGCTTTCTTT.

The chain couples TRBV15 to TRBJ1-4; the match to TRBD1 covers 9 bases. The CDR3 loop spans 15 amino acids. The germline CDR1 and CDR2 sequences are LNHNV and YYDKDF (reference sequence). The junction had 6 bases not matched to a gene; V was cut back by 3 bases and J by 7 bases. CDR3 region: CATSRRTGEGEKLFF. DNA of the CDR3: TGTGCCACCAGCAGGAGGACAGGGGAAGGTGAAAAACTGTTTTTT.

The chain has TRBV5-4 and TRBJ2-3; TRBD2 agrees at 10 bases. The CDR3 covers 14 residues. Germline V gene sequence: CDR1 SGHNT, CDR2 YYREEE (reference sequence). Here the CDR3 DNA reads TGTGCGTTAGCGGGGGGTTCTAGCACAGATACGCAGTATTTT. It encodes CALAGGSSTDTQYF.

The table lists this clone with a count of one. The chain recombines TRBV10-3 with TRBJ2-5, with a weak D call TRBD1 (6 bases). The CDR3 is made up of 17 amino acids. Germline CDR1 reads ENHRY; CDR2 reads SYGVKD. Trimming cost V 2 bases and J 4 bases, with 20 bases left between them. The CDR3 region is CAISEPDRRETGETQYF. The CDR3 DNA reads TGTGCCATCAGTGAGCCAGACAGGCGTGAGACGGGAGAGACCCAGTACTTC.

This chain links TRBV30 with TRBJ2-2; 9 positions agree with TRBD2. The germline V gene encodes CDR1 GTSNPN and CDR2 SVGIG (reference sequence). Trimming at V came to 6 bases and at J to 6 bases, leaving 8 bases not matched to a gene. CDR3 length equals 14 residues. For the CDR3, the DNA is TGTGCCTGCCGAGGACTAGCGACCCCCGGGGAGCTGTTTTTT. Amino acid sequence: CACRGLATPGELFF.

The chain employs TRBV11-2 and TRBJ1-3; the D gene is possibly TRBD1 (5 bases). Germline CDR1 SGHAT, CDR2 FQNNGV. The CDR3 extends over 14 amino acids. The germline V and J ends were trimmed by 1 base and 7 bases, with 11 bases remaining between them. CDR3 sequence: CASSLAAGTNTIYF. The CDR3 nucleotides are TGTGCCAGCAGCTTAGCCGCGGGGACGAACACCATATATTTT. Drawing the rest from reference TRBV11-2 and TRBJ1-3, the complete variable domain is EAGVAQSPRYKIIEKRQSVAFWCNPISGHATLYWYQQILGQGPKLLIQFQNNGVVDDSQLPKDRFSAERLKGVDSTLKIQPAKLEDSAVYLCASSLAAGTNTIYFGEGSWLTVV.

The rearrangement links TRBV27 to TRBJ2-1, with D uncertain. This CDR3 region has 14 residues. From germline, CDR1 is MNHEY and CDR2 SMNVEV (reference sequence). V was shortened by 10 bases and J by 0 bases, with 13 bases between the two germline ends. The CDR3 nucleotides read TGTGCCACCTCTCCTGCCAGCTCCTACAATGAGCAGTTCTTC. As protein: CATSPASSYNEQFF.

V and J are TRBV18 and TRBJ2-7; 10 bases are a match to TRBD1. CDR1 and CDR2 from the germline V gene are KGHSH and LQKENI. This CDR3 spans 14 amino acids. V shed 3 bases and J 2 bases; nucleotides not matched to a gene: 1. The CDR3 DNA reads as TGTGCCAGCTCACCGACAGGGGGCACCTACGAGCAGTACTTC. Its translation: CASSPTGGTYEQYF.

The chain is built from TRBV6-5 and TRBJ2-7; 11 bases are shared with TRBD2. V lost 10 bases, J lost 9 bases, and 14 bases stayed unmatched. The length of the CDR3 is 14 residues. CDR1 MNHEY and CDR2 SVGAGI come from the germline V gene. CDR3 sequence (DNA): TGTGCCACCCGGGGGACTAGCGGTTCTTACTCGCAGTACTTC. It is translated as CATRGTSGSYSQYF.

The chain is built from TRBV6-5 and TRBJ1-6; 7 nucleotides align to TRBD1. This CDR3 comprises 14 residues. CDR1 and CDR2 from the germline V gene are MNHEY and SVGAGI. J was trimmed by 10 bases and V by 6 bases; bases with no gene match: 9. The CDR3 region is CASRYVTGESPLHF. The CDR3, as DNA: TGTGCCAGCAGATATGTTACAGGGGAATCACCCCTCCACTTT.

This clone has only a few counts. The chain recombines TRBV20-1 with TRBJ1-6; 9 nucleotides match TRBD1. V was pared by 3 bases and J by 7 bases, with 13 bases of the junction left unmatched. This CDR3 spans 17 amino acids. Germline V gene lookup returns CDR1 DFQATT and CDR2 SNEGSKA (reference sequence). CDR3 region: CSASRPEGTGTNSPLHF. In nucleotides, the CDR3 is TGCAGTGCTAGTCGACCAGAGGGGACAGGGACCAATTCACCCCTCCACTTT.

The chain couples TRBV24-1 to TRBJ2-3, with TRBD2 as a possible D gene (5 bases). V lost 5 bases and J 2 bases, leaving 10 bases between the germline ends. Germline V gives CDR1 KGHDR, CDR2 SFDVKD. The CDR3 contains 14 residues. The CDR3: CATSVSGFTDTQYF. The DNA of the CDR3 is TGTGCCACCAGTGTGAGCGGTTTCACAGATACGCAGTATTTT.

The rearrangement uses TRBV29-1 and TRBJ1-1; D gene uncertain. Germline CDR1 SQVTM, CDR2 ANQGSEA. The V end was cut by 4 bases, the J end by 1 base, with 7 bases between. The CDR3 totals 12 residues. Here the CDR3 DNA reads TGCAGCGTTGGGTCGGGGAACACTGAAGCTTTCTTT. This sequence encodes CSVGSGNTEAFF.

The V call is TRBV19, the J call TRBJ2-4, with 7 bases fitting TRBD1. The CDR3 has 16 amino acids. Germline lookup yields CDR1 LNHDA and CDR2 SQIVND (reference sequence). V dropped 3 bases and J dropped 6; count of bases not matched to a gene: 11. The CDR3 region has the DNA TGTGCCAGTAGTATCAGGGGGACAGCCTTGGGAAACATTCAGTACTTC. Encoded protein: CASSIRGTALGNIQYF.

The chain is built from TRBV3-1 (or the pseudogene TRBV3-2) and TRBJ1-5, with a weak D call TRBD1 (5 bases). Trimming left V 0 bases short and J 5 bases short, with 11 bases between. This CDR3 is built from 15 residues. Germline lookup yields CDR1 LGHDT and CDR2 YNNKEL (reference sequence). CDR3 bases: TGTGCCAGCAGCCAAGATTGGGGGGTGGATCAGCCCCAGCATTTT. It yields the protein CASSQDWGVDQPQHF.